The rows below give T cell receptor beta chains drawn from one sample of a study of cytomegalovirus exposure and HLA in healthy donors. Produced via immunoSEQ multiplex PCR; TCRdb's table is partial and in-frame only. The profile shows about 190,000 clones, roughly four fifths of them singletons. The sequencing input was PBMCs. These receptors all stem from a man aged 35-49 years in good health and CMV-seropositive. CDR3s include the opening cysteine and the closing phenylalanine or tryptophan. The order of the fields is J gene, V gene, clone size, D gene, CDR3 protein, CDR3 DNA. D genes are given only for firm matches. Clone size is not always given. Where it is, it says once, few, many or a class for expanded clones.

J: TRBJ2-1
V: TRBV5-6
size: few
D: NA
CDR3: CASSPRAGKSYNEQFF
DNA: TGTGCCAGCAGCCCCCGGGCAGGGAAATCATACAATGAGCAGTTCTTC

J: TRBJ1-1
V: TRBV7-9
size: few
D: NA
CDR3: CASSLAANTEAFF
DNA: TGTGCCAGCAGCTTAGCAGCTAACACTGAAGCTTTCTTT

J: TRBJ2-6
V: TRBV19
size: NA
D: NA
CDR3: CASSIRAQGTGANVLTF
DNA: TGTGCCAGTAGTATCAGGGCACAGGGAACTGGGGCCAACGTCCTGACTTTC

J: TRBJ1-5
V: TRBV6-1
size: NA
D: NA
CDR3: CASIRQSNQPQHF
DNA: TGTGCCAGCATCAGACAAAGCAATCAGCCCCAGCATTTT

J: TRBJ1-6
V: TRBV4-3
size: once
D: NA
CDR3: CASSQVPRAGSPLHF
DNA: TGCGCCAGCAGCCAAGTGCCGAGGGCCGGATCACCCCTCCACTTT

J: TRBJ2-5
V: TRBV28
size: NA
D: TRBD2
CDR3: CASTLGLAGGRGETQYF
DNA: TGTGCCAGCACCTTAGGACTAGCGGGAGGGCGGGGAGAGACCCAGTACTTC

J: TRBJ1-3
V: TRBV5-1
size: NA
D: NA
CDR3: CASSLGASGNTIYF
DNA: TGCGCCAGCAGCTTAGGGGCCTCTGGAAACACCATATATTTT

J: TRBJ2-3
V: TRBV6-1
size: NA
D: TRBD2
CDR3: CASSELSSGGTDTQYF
DNA: TGTGCCAGCAGTGAACTGTCTAGCGGGGGCACAGATACGCAGTATTTT

J: TRBJ2-7
V: TRBV11-2
size: NA
D: NA
CDR3: CASSGEVSYEQYF
DNA: TGTGCCAGCAGCGGGGAGGTATCCTACGAGCAGTACTTC

J: TRBJ1-2
V: TRBV27
size: NA
D: TRBD1
CDR3: CASSFSMGQGRYGYTF
DNA: TGTGCCAGCAGTTTTTCCATGGGACAGGGACGCTATGGCTACACCTTC

J: TRBJ2-4
V: TRBV27
size: NA
D: NA
CDR3: CASSLGAVGPENIQYF
DNA: TGTGCCAGCAGTTTAGGGGCCGTGGGGCCTGAAAACATTCAGTACTTC

J: TRBJ1-4
V: TRBV11-3
size: once
D: TRBD1
CDR3: CASSPGQLNEKLFF
DNA: TGTGCCAGCAGCCCGGGACAGCTAAATGAAAAACTGTTTTTT

J: TRBJ2-3
V: TRBV5-1
size: few
D: NA
CDR3: CASGITDTQYF
DNA: TGCGCCAGCGGCATTACAGATACGCAGTATTTT

J: TRBJ2-1
V: TRBV29-1
size: NA
D: TRBD2
CDR3: CSVEGTSGGNNEQFF
DNA: TGCAGCGTTGAAGGGACTAGCGGAGGGAACAATGAGCAGTTCTTC

J: TRBJ2-3
V: TRBV5-4
size: NA
D: TRBD1
CDR3: CASSLEQGRNTQYF
DNA: TGTGCCAGCAGCTTGGAACAGGGGCGGAATACGCAGTATTTT

J: TRBJ2-3
V: TRBV10-3
size: NA
D: NA
CDR3: CAISEAQGKMGVTDTQYF
DNA: TGTGCCATCAGTGAGGCACAGGGAAAGATGGGGGTCACAGATACGCAGTATTTT

J: TRBJ1-5
V: TRBV28
size: NA
D: NA
CDR3: CASREGQRSQPQHF
DNA: TGTGCCAGCAGGGAAGGACAGAGGAGTCAGCCCCAGCATTTT

J: TRBJ1-6
V: TRBV2
size: NA
D: TRBD1
CDR3: CASSAGQVFHF
DNA: TGTGCCAGCAGTGCGGGACAGGTTTTCCACTTT

J: TRBJ2-7
V: TRBV7-9
size: NA
D: TRBD1
CDR3: CSSSLRTGDRYEQYF
DNA: TGTTCCAGCAGCTTACGGACAGGGGATAGGTACGAGCAGTACTTC

J: TRBJ2-3
V: TRBV7-2
size: NA
D: NA
CDR3: CASRHDRLSTDTQYF
DNA: TGTGCCAGCAGGCACGACAGACTCAGCACAGATACGCAGTATTTT

J: TRBJ2-7
V: TRBV19
size: NA
D: TRBD2
CDR3: CASGGGTSGRYEQYF
DNA: TGTGCCAGTGGAGGGGGCACTAGCGGGAGGTACGAGCAGTACTTC

J: TRBJ1-2
V: TRBV25-1
size: NA
D: NA
CDR3: CASRGPSNYGYTF
DNA: TGTGCCAGCAGGGGGCCTAGTAACTATGGCTACACCTTC

J: TRBJ1-1
V: TRBV9
size: NA
D: NA
CDR3: CASSAPTQVNTEAFF
DNA: TGTGCCAGCAGCGCCCCTACGCAGGTGAACACTGAAGCTTTCTTT

J: TRBJ2-1
V: TRBV5-4
size: NA
D: TRBD1
CDR3: CASSFPYNVGGPYNEQFF
DNA: TGTGCCAGCAGCTTTCCCTACAACGTAGGGGGCCCCTACAATGAGCAGTTCTTC

J: TRBJ1-5
V: TRBV2
size: NA
D: TRBD1
CDR3: CASSEKTGLQPQHF
DNA: TGTGCCAGCAGTGAAAAGACAGGGCTTCAGCCCCAGCATTTT

J: TRBJ2-1
V: TRBV5-4
size: once
D: NA
CDR3: CASSLGGSGLAVDEQFF
DNA: TGTGCCAGCAGCTTGGGTGGGTCTGGGCTAGCTGTCGATGAGCAGTTCTTC

J: TRBJ2-5
V: TRBV7-3
size: NA
D: NA
CDR3: CASSPTAVEETQYF
DNA: TGTGCCAGCAGCCCCACCGCGGTAGAGGAGACCCAGTACTTC

J: TRBJ2-2
V: TRBV5-1
size: once
D: NA
CDR3: CASSLVGAYTTGELFF
DNA: TGCGCCAGCAGCTTGGTTGGGGCGTATACCACCGGGGAGCTGTTTTTT

J: TRBJ1-4
V: TRBV5-1
size: NA
D: NA
CDR3: CASSTNRAEKLFF
DNA: TGCGCCAGCAGCACAAACAGGGCTGAAAAACTGTTTTTT

J: TRBJ1-3
V: TRBV6-1
size: NA
D: NA
CDR3: CASSEVFGGGNTIYF
DNA: TGTGCCAGCAGTGAAGTTTTCGGGGGTGGAAACACCATATATTTT

J: TRBJ2-5
V: TRBV4-1
size: NA
D: NA
CDR3: CASSRRDKLGETQYF
DNA: TGCGCCAGCAGCCGGAGGGATAAGTTGGGGGAGACCCAGTACTTC

J: TRBJ1-2
V: TRBV2
size: few
D: NA
CDR3: CASTVTANGYTF
DNA: TGTGCCAGCACTGTGACAGCGAATGGCTACACCTTC

J: TRBJ2-1
V: TRBV13
size: NA
D: NA
CDR3: CASSGGAGSYNEQFF
DNA: TGTGCCAGCAGCGGGGGGGCAGGGTCCTACAATGAGCAGTTCTTC

J: TRBJ1-5
V: TRBV25-1
size: NA
D: TRBD1
CDR3: CASSGTGAKSGNQPQHF
DNA: TGTGCCAGCAGTGGGACAGGGGCTAAGTCGGGCAATCAGCCCCAGCATTTT

J: TRBJ2-1
V: TRBV28
size: NA
D: NA
CDR3: CASRVGSPPQNEQFF
DNA: TGTGCCAGCAGAGTGGGGAGCCCCCCACAGAATGAGCAGTTCTTC